Presented here are 29 T cell receptor beta chains from one specimen sequenced in a study of OX40 agonist ivuxolimab in advanced cancers. Generated by immunoSEQ multiplex PCR, the TCRdb table keeps only in-frame clones and is missing some. The table records 60,000 to 100,000 clones, around 87% of them present only once. Source: CD4+ or CD8+ T cells sorted from blood, taken in a trial of the OX40 agonist ivuxolimab. The receptor source for this set is an adult with an advanced solid tumor such as melanoma, head and neck, liver or kidney cancer.

The V call is TRBV18, the J call TRBJ2-1; 9 bases are shared with TRBD2. The germline CDR1 and CDR2 sequences are KGHSH and LQKENI. The CDR3 length is 16 residues. V shed 2 bases, J shed 4 bases, and the junction held 6 bases outside the gene matches. The CDR3 bases are TGTGCCAGCTCACCAGCGGGACTAGCAGATTACAATGAGCAGTTCTTC. Its translation: CASSPAGLADYNEQFF.

The CDR3 loop reads CATSRDTSPETQYF. The CDR3 DNA reads as TGTGCCACCAGCAGAGATACTAGCCCGGAGACCCAGTACTTC. The chain has TRBV15 and TRBJ2-5, with a possible D match to TRBD2 (6 bases). Trimming took off 0 bases at V and 5 bases at J, with 10 bases between the two ends. The CDR3 covers 14 residues. Germline assignment: CDR1 LNHNV and CDR2 YYDKDF (reference sequence). The full variable domain, rest sourced from reference TRBV15 and TRBJ2-5, is DAMVIQNPRYQVTQFGKPVTLSCSQTLNHNVMYWYQQKSSQAPKLLFHYYDKDFNNEADTPDNFQSRRPNTSFCFLDIRSPGLGDTAMYLCATSRDTSPETQYFGPGTRLLVL.

The rearrangement uses TRBV5-8 and TRBJ2-2; 7 nucleotides align to TRBD1. Germline CDR1 reads SGHTS; CDR2 reads YDEGEE. The CDR3 spans 15 residues. Germline trimming cut 4 bases from V and 2 bases from J; bases unmatched to any gene: 5. The CDR3 region has the DNA TGTGCCAGCAGCCGGGGACAGCGTAACACCGGGGAGCTGTTTTTT. Its translation is CASSRGQRNTGELFF.

The chain has TRBV5-1 and TRBJ1-4; D not certain. The CDR3 consists of 14 residues. Per germline, CDR1 SGHRS and CDR2 YFSETQ. The V gene lost 1 base and the J gene lost 0 bases, with 4 bases spanning the gap. In DNA, the CDR3 is TGCGCCAGCAGCTTGAGTGCAACTAATGAAAAACTGTTTTTT. Protein sequence: CASSLSATNEKLFF.

This chain connects TRBV7-8 to TRBJ1-4; 9 positions match TRBD1. CDR3 length: 16 residues. Trimming took 5 bases from V and 7 from J; bases not matched to a gene: 11. In germline, CDR1 is SGHVS, CDR2 FQNEAQ. The CDR3 is CASSARGDRVFEKLFF. DNA for the CDR3: TGTGCCAGCAGCGCCCGTGGGGACAGGGTGTTTGAAAAACTGTTTTTT. Variable domain in full (rest from reference TRBV7-8 and TRBJ1-4): GAGVSQSPRYKVAKRGQDVALRCDPISGHVSLFWYQQALGQGPEFLTYFQNEAQLDKSGLPSDRFFAERPEGSVSTLKIQRTQQEDSAVYLCASSARGDRVFEKLFFGSGTQLSVL.

The chain combines TRBV19 with TRBJ2-2; no clear D gene. The V end was cut by 3 bases, the J end by 0 bases, with 8 bases between. The CDR3 consists of 15 residues. Germline V gives CDR1 LNHDA, CDR2 SQIVND (reference sequence). CDR3: CASSIRTANTGELFF. The CDR3 DNA is TGTGCCAGTAGTATCCGGACCGCGAACACCGGGGAGCTGTTTTTT. The full variable domain, completed using reference TRBV19 and TRBJ2-2, is DGGITQSPKYLFRKEGQNVTLSCEQNLNHDAMYWYRQDPGQGLRLIYYSQIVNDFQKGDIAEGYSVSREKKESFPLTVTSAQKNPTAFYLCASSIRTANTGELFFGEGSRLTVL.

The J gene is TRBJ1-3, the V gene TRBV4-2; D remains ambiguous. The CDR3 extends over 16 amino acids. Trimming took off 1 base at V and 0 bases at J, with 10 bases between the two ends. CDR1 LGHNA and CDR2 YNFKEQ come from the germline V gene. CDR3 sequence: CASSQAEMSSGNTIYF. CDR3 DNA sequence: TGTGCCAGCAGCCAAGCAGAAATGTCCTCTGGAAACACCATATATTTT.

This clone appeared a single time. V and J are TRBV6-1 and TRBJ2-2, with D unresolved. Germline CDR1 is MNHNS and CDR2 is SASEGT. The ends were cut back, 3 bases at V and 6 bases at J, with 8 bases in the middle. There are 13 residues in the CDR3. The CDR3 here is CASSDRPAGELFF. CDR3 bases: TGTGCCAGCAGTGACAGGCCCGCCGGGGAGCTGTTTTTT.

The CDR3 DNA sequence: TGCGCCAGCAAACCGGGACAGGGGGCGGTGAATGAGCAGTTCTTC. It yields the protein CASKPGQGAVNEQFF. The rearrangement uses TRBV10-2 and TRBJ2-1; 12 nucleotides match TRBD1. CDR3 length equals 15 residues. From germline, CDR1 is WSHSY and CDR2 SAAADI. Trimming took 7 bases from V and 7 from J; bases not matched to a gene: 8.

The chain employs TRBV9 and TRBJ1-2; perhaps TRBD1 as D (6 bases). Germline V gene lookup returns CDR1 SGDLS and CDR2 YYNGEE. The length of the CDR3 is 16 residues. Trimming pared 5 bases from V and 0 bases from J, leaving 17 bases between. CDR3 nucleotides: TGTGCCAGCAGAATGGGTGGGGGGCCCTCTAACTATGGCTACACCTTC. It encodes CASRMGGGPSNYGYTF. The full variable domain, with the rest looked up from reference TRBV9 and TRBJ1-2, is DSGVTQTPKHLITATGQRVTLRCSPRSGDLSVYWYQQSLDQGLQFLIQYYNGEERAKGNILERFSAQQFPDLHSELNLSSLELGDSALYFCASRMGGGPSNYGYTFGSGTRLTVV.

CDR3 in DNA: TGTGCCAGCAGCATAGGCAGACAAGAGACCCAGTACTTC. Translated: CASSIGRQETQYF. The chain is built from TRBV7-2 and TRBJ2-5; D is uncertain. Germline loops: CDR1 SGHTA, CDR2 FQGNSA. Between the trimmed V and J ends, which lost 5 bases and 2 bases, there was a span of 9 bases. This CDR3 has 13 amino acids.

The rearrangement joins TRBV19 to TRBJ2-1; 7 nucleotides agree with TRBD2. V gave up 3 bases and J gave up 3 bases; unmatched junction bases: 5. In germline, CDR1 is LNHDA, CDR2 SQIVND (reference sequence). The CDR3 contains 15 residues. The CDR3 spells CASSIRTRNYNEQFF. CDR3 nucleotide sequence: TGTGCCAGTAGTATTAGGACTAGGAACTACAATGAGCAGTTCTTC.

V and J are TRBV7-2 and TRBJ1-5; 8 bases fit TRBD1. The CDR3 covers 14 residues. Per germline, CDR1 SGHTA and CDR2 FQGNSA. V lost 5 bases, J lost 3 bases, and 3 bases stayed unmatched. CDR3 nucleotides: TGTGCCAGCAGCCGGGACAGGAACAATCAGCCCCAGCATTTT. Translating gives CASSRDRNNQPQHF.

The CDR3 here is CATSRGYLDFATNEKLFF. The CDR3 DNA follows: TGTGCCACCAGCAGAGGGTATTTGGATTTCGCAACTAATGAAAAACTGTTTTTT. The chain combines TRBV15 with TRBJ1-4; D is uncertain. Per the germline V gene, CDR1 is LNHNV and CDR2 is YYDKDF (reference sequence). The ends were cut back, 1 base at V and 0 bases at J, with 15 bases in the middle. CDR3 length: 18 amino acids.

V and J are TRBV5-1 and TRBJ2-2; tentative D call: TRBD2 (6 bases). CDR1 and CDR2 from the germline V gene are SGHRS and YFSETQ. CDR3 length: 15 residues. V was trimmed by 2 bases and J by 5 bases, leaving 13 bases between them. This chain's CDR3 is CASSFQGSGTGELFF. In nucleotides, the CDR3 is TGCGCCAGCAGCTTCCAGGGTAGCGGAACCGGGGAGCTGTTTTTT.

Of note for this clone: Other DNA variants within this sample encode the same CDR3. The chain couples TRBV28 to TRBJ2-3; TRBD2 is a possible D gene (6 bases). This CDR3 spans 13 amino acids. Germline lookup yields CDR1 MDHEN and CDR2 SYDVKM. V shed 2 bases and J shed 3 bases, with 6 bases lying between them. Here the CDR3 DNA reads TGTGCCAGCAGTTTAGGGGGGACAGATACGCAGTATTTT. Translation: CASSLGGTDTQYF.

The chain joins TRBV4-1 to TRBJ2-7, with D perhaps TRBD1 (5 bases). This CDR3 spans 14 amino acids. V was shortened by 1 base and J by 3 bases, with 10 bases between the two germline ends. Germline V gene sequence: CDR1 MGHRA, CDR2 YSYEKL. The CDR3 spells CASSQASRGYEQYF. In DNA, the CDR3 is TGCGCCAGCAGCCAAGCATCTAGGGGCTACGAGCAGTACTTC.

In this sample, this clone turned up once. The chain links TRBV6-5 to TRBJ2-3; maybe TRBD1 (6 bases). The V and J ends lost 0 bases and 5 bases respectively, with 9 bases between them. The length of the CDR3 is 14 residues. Germline V gene sequence: CDR1 MNHEY, CDR2 SVGAGI. The DNA for the CDR3 is TGTGCCAGCAGTTACTCAGGGGGTGGAGATACGCAGTATTTT. The encoded protein is CASSYSGGGDTQYF.

The chain carries TRBV6-4 and TRBJ2-1; 9 bases are shared with TRBD2. Germline values: CDR1 MRHNA, CDR2 SNTAGT. The CDR3 runs to 16 residues. J was trimmed by 3 bases and V by 4 bases; bases with no gene match: 7. CDR3 nucleotide sequence: TGTGCCAGCAGTGCGGTAGGCGGGGGGGACTACAATGAGCAGTTCTTC. As protein: CASSAVGGGDYNEQFF.

This chain uses TRBV6-1 with TRBJ1-4; 7 nucleotides agree with TRBD1. Germline assignment: CDR1 MNHNS and CDR2 SASEGT. The CDR3 spans 14 residues. V shed 5 bases, J shed 7 bases, and the junction held 7 bases outside the gene matches. The CDR3 reads CASSRQTGSEKLFF. The CDR3 bases are TGTGCCAGCAGTCGACAGACAGGGAGTGAAAAACTGTTTTTT.

This chain links TRBV27 with TRBJ2-1, with D possibly matching TRBD2 (6 bases). There are 13 residues in the CDR3. Germline V lookup: CDR1 MNHEY, CDR2 SMNVEV (reference sequence). Trimming took 6 bases from V and 7 from J, leaving 13 bases between them. Written as DNA, the CDR3 is TGTGCCAGCAGCCCGCCCGGAGGGAATGAGCAGTTCTTC. It encodes CASSPPGGNEQFF.

This clone was counted only a few times. The V call is TRBV4-2, the J call TRBJ2-2, with D perhaps TRBD1 or TRBD2 (5 bases each). The CDR3 length is 15 residues. Trimming left V 3 bases short and J 3 bases short, with 11 bases between. The V gene's germline CDR1 is LGHNA and CDR2 YNFKEQ. This CDR3 is CASSQGVDHTGELFF. The CDR3 nucleotides are TGTGCCAGCAGCCAGGGGGTTGACCACACCGGGGAGCTGTTTTTT.

In its sample, this clone was seen a few times. The rearrangement joins TRBV5-1 to TRBJ1-5, with 7 bases lining up with TRBD1. Germline trimming cut 3 bases from V and 11 bases from J; bases unmatched to any gene: 8. The CDR3 is 13 residues long. Germline CDR1 is SGHRS and CDR2 is YFSETQ. CDR3 DNA: TGCGCCAGCAGCTCAGGGGGTACTGGCGCCCAGCATTTT. Translated: CASSSGGTGAQHF.

The V and J genes are TRBV4-1 and TRBJ2-4; D not certain. Germline CDR1 is MGHRA and CDR2 is YSYEKL. Trimming removed 1 base from V and 6 bases from J, with 4 bases in between. The CDR3 is 12 amino acids. CDR3 bases: TGCGCCAGCAGCCAAGTTTTAAACATTCAGTACTTC. It specifies CASSQVLNIQYF.

The rearrangement joins TRBV29-1 to TRBJ1-3; D may be TRBD1 (5 bases). Trimming removed 7 bases at V and 0 bases at J, with 10 bases between. Germline values: CDR1 SQVTM, CDR2 ANQGSEA. The CDR3 is 13 residues long. CDR3 residues: CSAWTTSGNTIYF. The CDR3 nucleotides are TGCAGCGCCTGGACAACCTCTGGAAACACCATATATTTT. Based on the CDR3 plus reference TRBV29-1 and TRBJ1-3, the full variable domain is SAVISQKPSRDICQRGTSLTIQCQVDSQVTMMFWYRQQPGQSLTLIATANQGSEATYESGFVIDKFPISRPNLTFSTLTVSNMSPEDSSIYLCSAWTTSGNTIYFGEGSWLTVV.

Here the CDR3 DNA reads TGCGCCAGCAGCCGACGTTCGGACAGCTCGAGCTCCTACGAGCAGTACTTC. It is translated as CASSRRSDSSSSYEQYF. The chain joins TRBV4-1 to TRBJ2-7; TRBD1 might be the D (6 bases). The germline gives CDR1 MGHRA, CDR2 YSYEKL. The germline V and J ends were trimmed by 4 bases and 0 bases, with 19 bases remaining between them. The CDR3 is 17 amino acids.

In its sample, this clone was seen once. This rearrangement joins TRBV7-2 to TRBJ2-5, with D hard to call. Germline-derived CDR1 and CDR2 are SGHTA and FQGNSA. With 7 bases removed from V and 2 bases from J, the gap between germline ends came to 14 bases. CDR3 size: 14 residues. The CDR3 sequence: CASTTYSRQETQYF. The CDR3 DNA sequence: TGTGCCAGCACCACTTACTCTAGACAAGAGACCCAGTACTTC.

This chain connects TRBV5-1 to TRBJ2-1, with D possibly being TRBD2 (6 bases). Per the germline V gene, CDR1 is SGHRS and CDR2 is YFSETQ. The CDR3 contains 16 residues. V was cut by 1 base and J by 4 bases, with 15 bases left in between. The CDR3 loop is CASSLSTGVGYNEQFF. The CDR3 nucleotides are TGCGCCAGCAGCTTGTCGACGGGAGTGGGGTACAATGAGCAGTTCTTC.

V is TRBV5-5 and J is TRBJ1-2, with D perhaps TRBD1 (6 bases). CDR1 is SGHKS and CDR2 is YYEKEE in the germline V gene (reference sequence). The V and J ends lost 6 bases and 0 bases respectively, with 21 bases between them. CDR3 length equals 17 residues. In nucleotides, the CDR3 is TGTGCCAGCAACCCCGGACAGCAGATGCCCACTAACTATGGCTACACCTTC. Amino acids: CASNPGQQMPTNYGYTF.